This record looks at one T cell receptor beta chain sequence and its context. This sample was included in a study of blood T cell repertoires in COVID-19. In the study overall: From the United States, Italy and Spain came samples of acute and convalescent COVID-19.

V dropped 0 bases and J dropped 6; count of bases not matched to a gene: 7. There are 16 residues in the CDR3. The germline gives CDR1 SGHRS, CDR2 YFSETQ. Authors' processing steps: Reference gene primer amplification in the assay estimated nucleated cell counts. Data came from immunoSEQ multiplex PCR; TCRdb stores just in-frame clones and leaves some out. That table furnishes V, J and clone size, whereas the DNA furnished D and trimming. This sample has some 45,000 clones, with around 90% found just once. This clonotype was obtained from a human donor with active COVID-19. The donor label of this sample is uncertain. The sample taken for sequencing was peripheral blood. The rearrangement links TRBV5-1 to TRBJ2-1; 9 nucleotides align to TRBD2. The CDR3 bases are TGCGCCAGCAGCTTGGGGGTAGCGGGAGCCTTCAATGAGCAGTTCTTC. It encodes CASSLGVAGAFNEQFF.